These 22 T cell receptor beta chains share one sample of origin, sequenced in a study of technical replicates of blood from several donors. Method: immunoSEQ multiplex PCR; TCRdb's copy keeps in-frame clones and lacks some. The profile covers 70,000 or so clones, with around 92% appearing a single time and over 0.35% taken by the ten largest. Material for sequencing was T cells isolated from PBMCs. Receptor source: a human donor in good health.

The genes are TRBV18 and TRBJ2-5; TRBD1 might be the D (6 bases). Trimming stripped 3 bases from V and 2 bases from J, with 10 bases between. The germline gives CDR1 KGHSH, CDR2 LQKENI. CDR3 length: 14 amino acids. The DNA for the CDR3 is TGTGCCAGCTCACCCAGGACAGTTCAAGAGACCCAGTACTTC. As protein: CASSPRTVQETQYF.

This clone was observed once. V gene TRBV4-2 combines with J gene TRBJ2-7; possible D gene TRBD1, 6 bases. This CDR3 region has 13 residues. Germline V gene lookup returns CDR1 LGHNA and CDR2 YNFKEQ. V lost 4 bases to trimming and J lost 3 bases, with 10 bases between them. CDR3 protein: CASSLWTDYEQYF. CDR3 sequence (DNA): TGTGCCAGCAGCCTTTGGACAGACTACGAGCAGTACTTC.

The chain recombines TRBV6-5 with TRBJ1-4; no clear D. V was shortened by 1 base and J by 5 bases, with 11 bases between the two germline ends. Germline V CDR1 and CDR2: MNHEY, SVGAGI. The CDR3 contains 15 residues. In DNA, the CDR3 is TGTGCCAGCAGTTACTTGAGGGAGGCGAATGAAAAACTGTTTTTT. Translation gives CASSYLREANEKLFF.

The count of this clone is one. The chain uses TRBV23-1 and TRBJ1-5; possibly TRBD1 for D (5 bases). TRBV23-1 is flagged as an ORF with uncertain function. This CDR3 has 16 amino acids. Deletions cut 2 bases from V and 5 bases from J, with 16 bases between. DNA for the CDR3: TGCGCCAGCAGTCAAAAGGCAGGGCGGAGGGATCAGCCCCAGCATTTT. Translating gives CASSQKAGRRDQPQHF.

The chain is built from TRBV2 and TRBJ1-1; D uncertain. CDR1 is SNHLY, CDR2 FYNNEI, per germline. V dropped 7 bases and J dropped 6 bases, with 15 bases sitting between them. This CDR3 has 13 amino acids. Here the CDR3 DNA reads TGTGCCAGCAAGGAGGTACCCTCGGCTGAAGCTTTCTTT. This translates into CASKEVPSAEAFF.

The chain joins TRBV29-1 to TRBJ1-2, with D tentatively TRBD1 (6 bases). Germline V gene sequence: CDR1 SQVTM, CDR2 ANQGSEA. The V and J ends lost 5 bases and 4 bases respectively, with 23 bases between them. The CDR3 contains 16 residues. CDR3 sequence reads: CSVPPRGIEKGYGYTF. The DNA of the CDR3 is TGCAGCGTTCCGCCCAGGGGTATCGAAAAAGGCTATGGCTACACCTTC.

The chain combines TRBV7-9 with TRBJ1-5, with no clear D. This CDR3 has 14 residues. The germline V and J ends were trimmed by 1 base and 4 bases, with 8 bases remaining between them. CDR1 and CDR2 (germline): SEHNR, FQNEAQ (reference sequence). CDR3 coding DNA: TGTGCCAGCAGCTTAGGCGGAGGTAATCAGCCCCAGCATTTT. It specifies CASSLGGGNQPQHF.

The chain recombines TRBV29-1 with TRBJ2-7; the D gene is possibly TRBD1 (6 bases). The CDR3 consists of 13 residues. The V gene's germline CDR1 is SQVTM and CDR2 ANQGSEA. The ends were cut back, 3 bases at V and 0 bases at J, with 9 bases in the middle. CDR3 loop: CSVDPGDSYEQYF. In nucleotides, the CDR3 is TGCAGCGTTGATCCAGGGGACTCCTACGAGCAGTACTTC.

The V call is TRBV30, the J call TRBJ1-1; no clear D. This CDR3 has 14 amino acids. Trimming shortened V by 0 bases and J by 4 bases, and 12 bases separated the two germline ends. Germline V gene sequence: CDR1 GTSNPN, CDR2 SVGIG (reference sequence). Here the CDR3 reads CAWSVGFGGTEAFF. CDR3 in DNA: TGTGCCTGGAGTGTCGGCTTTGGAGGCACTGAAGCTTTCTTT.

The CDR3 DNA sequence: TGTGCCAGCAGCGCCAGCCACAGCGGGAGTCTCTACGAGCAGTACTTC. This encodes CASSASHSGSLYEQYF. The chain couples TRBV9 to TRBJ2-7, with TRBD2 identical over 8 bases. The CDR3 covers 16 residues. Germline loops: CDR1 SGDLS, CDR2 YYNGEE. Losses at the gene ends were 3 bases for V and 3 bases for J; bases not matched to a gene: 11.

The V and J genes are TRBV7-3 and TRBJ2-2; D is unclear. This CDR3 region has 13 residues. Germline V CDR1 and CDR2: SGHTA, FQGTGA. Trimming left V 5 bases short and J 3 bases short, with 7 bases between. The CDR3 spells CASSLYHTGELFF. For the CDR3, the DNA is TGTGCCAGCAGCCTATACCACACCGGGGAGCTGTTTTTT.

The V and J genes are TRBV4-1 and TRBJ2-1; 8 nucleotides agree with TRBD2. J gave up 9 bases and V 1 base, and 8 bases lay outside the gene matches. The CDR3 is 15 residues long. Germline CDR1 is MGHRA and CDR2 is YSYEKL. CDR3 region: CASSQGGLEVPEQFF. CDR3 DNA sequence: TGCGCCAGCAGCCAAGGGGGACTAGAGGTTCCTGAGCAGTTCTTC.

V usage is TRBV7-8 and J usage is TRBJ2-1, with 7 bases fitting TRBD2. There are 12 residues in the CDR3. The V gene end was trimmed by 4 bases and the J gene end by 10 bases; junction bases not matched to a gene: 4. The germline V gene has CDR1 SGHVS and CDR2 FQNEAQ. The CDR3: CASSWGGLEQFF. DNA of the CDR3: TGTGCCAGCAGCTGGGGGGGACTAGAGCAGTTCTTC.

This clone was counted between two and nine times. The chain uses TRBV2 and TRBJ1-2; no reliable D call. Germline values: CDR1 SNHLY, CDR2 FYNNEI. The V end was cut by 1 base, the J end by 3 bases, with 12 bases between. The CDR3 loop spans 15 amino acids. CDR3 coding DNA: TGTGCCAGCAGTGAAGTTATACGCGTGGACTATGGCTACACCTTC. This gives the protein CASSEVIRVDYGYTF.

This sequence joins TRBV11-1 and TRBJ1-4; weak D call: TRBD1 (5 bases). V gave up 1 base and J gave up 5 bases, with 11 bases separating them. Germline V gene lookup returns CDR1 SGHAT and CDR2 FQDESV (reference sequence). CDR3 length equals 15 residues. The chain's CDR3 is CASSLDLGPNEKLFF. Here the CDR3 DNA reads TGTGCCAGCAGCTTAGATCTGGGGCCGAATGAAAAACTGTTTTTT.

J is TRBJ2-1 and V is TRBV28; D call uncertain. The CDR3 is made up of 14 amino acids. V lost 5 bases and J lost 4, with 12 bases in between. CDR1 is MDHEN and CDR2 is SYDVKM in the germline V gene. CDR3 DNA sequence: TGTGCCAGCAGTCTCTTGACTGTATACAATGAGCAGTTCTTC. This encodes CASSLLTVYNEQFF.

The CDR3 sequence: CASSVSGTSGYEQYF. In nucleotides, the CDR3 is TGTGCCAGCAGCGTCTCTGGGACTAGCGGGTACGAGCAGTACTTC. This rearrangement joins TRBV9 to TRBJ2-7, with 12 bases that match TRBD2. CDR1 and CDR2 (germline): SGDLS, YYNGEE. V dropped 2 bases and J dropped 4; count of bases not matched to a gene: 4. There are 15 residues in the CDR3.

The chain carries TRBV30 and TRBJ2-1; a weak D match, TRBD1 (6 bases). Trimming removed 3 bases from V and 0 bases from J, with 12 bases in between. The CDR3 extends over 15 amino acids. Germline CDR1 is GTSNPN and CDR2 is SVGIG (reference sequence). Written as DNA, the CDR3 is TGTGCCTGGAGCAGGGGTCCCAGCTCCTACAATGAGCAGTTCTTC. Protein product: CAWSRGPSSYNEQFF.

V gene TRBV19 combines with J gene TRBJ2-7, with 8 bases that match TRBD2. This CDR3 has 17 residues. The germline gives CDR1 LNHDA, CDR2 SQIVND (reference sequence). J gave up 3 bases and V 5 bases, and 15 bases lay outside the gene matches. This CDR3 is CASSSRPLAGPHYEQYF. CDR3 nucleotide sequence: TGTGCCAGTAGTTCGCGACCTTTAGCGGGGCCTCACTACGAGCAGTACTTC.

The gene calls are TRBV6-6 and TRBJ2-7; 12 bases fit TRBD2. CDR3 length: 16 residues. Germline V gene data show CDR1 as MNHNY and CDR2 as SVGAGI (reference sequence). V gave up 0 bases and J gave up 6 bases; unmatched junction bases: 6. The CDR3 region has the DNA TGTGCCAGCAGTTACTCGACTAGCGGGAGCCCGGGCGAGCAGTACTTC. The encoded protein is CASSYSTSGSPGEQYF.

This chain's CDR3 is CASSGGTAYYGYTF. The CDR3 nucleotides are TGTGCCAGCAGTGGCGGGACGGCTTACTATGGCTACACCTTC. This chain uses TRBV6-1 with TRBJ1-2, with D possibly matching TRBD1 (5 bases). Trimming cost V 4 bases and J 3 bases, with 12 bases left between them. Germline V gene data show CDR1 as MNHNS and CDR2 as SASEGT. The CDR3 length is 14 residues.

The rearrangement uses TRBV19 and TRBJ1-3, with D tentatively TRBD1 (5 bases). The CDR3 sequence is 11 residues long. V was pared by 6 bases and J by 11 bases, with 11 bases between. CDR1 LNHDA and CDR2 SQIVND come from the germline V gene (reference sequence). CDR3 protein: CASRGGASIYF. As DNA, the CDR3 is TGTGCCAGTAGAGGAGGGGCGTCCATATATTTT.